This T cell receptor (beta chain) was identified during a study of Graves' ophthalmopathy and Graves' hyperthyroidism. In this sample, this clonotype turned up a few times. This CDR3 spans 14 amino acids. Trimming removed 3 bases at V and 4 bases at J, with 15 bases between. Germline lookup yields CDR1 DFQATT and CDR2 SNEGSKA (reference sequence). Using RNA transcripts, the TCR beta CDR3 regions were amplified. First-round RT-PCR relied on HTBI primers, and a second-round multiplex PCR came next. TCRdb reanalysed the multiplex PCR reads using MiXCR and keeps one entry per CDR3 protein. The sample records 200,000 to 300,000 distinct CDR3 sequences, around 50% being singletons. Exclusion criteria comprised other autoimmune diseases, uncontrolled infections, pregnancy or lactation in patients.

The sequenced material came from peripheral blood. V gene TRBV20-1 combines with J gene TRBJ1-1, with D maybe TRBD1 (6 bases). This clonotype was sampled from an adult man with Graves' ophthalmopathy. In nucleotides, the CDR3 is TGCAGTGCTAGCGTCGGTCGCAGGGGCACTGAAGCTTTCTTT. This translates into CSASVGRRGTEAFF.